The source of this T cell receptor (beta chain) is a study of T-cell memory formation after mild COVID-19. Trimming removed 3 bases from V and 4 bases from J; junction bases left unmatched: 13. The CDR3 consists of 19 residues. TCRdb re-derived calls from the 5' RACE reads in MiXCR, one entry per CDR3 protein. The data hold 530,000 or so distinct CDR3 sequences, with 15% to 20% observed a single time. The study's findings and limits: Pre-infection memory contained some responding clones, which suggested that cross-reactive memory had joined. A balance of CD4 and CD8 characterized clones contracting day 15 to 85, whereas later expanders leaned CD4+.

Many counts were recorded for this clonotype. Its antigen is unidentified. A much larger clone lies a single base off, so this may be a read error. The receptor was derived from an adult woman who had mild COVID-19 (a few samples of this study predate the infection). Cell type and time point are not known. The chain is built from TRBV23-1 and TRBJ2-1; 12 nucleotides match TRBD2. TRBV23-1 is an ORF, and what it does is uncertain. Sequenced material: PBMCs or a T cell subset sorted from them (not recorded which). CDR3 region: CASSHPGASGGAIYNEQFF. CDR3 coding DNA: TGCGCCAGCAGTCACCCGGGGGCTAGCGGGGGGGCGATATACAATGAGCAGTTCTTC.